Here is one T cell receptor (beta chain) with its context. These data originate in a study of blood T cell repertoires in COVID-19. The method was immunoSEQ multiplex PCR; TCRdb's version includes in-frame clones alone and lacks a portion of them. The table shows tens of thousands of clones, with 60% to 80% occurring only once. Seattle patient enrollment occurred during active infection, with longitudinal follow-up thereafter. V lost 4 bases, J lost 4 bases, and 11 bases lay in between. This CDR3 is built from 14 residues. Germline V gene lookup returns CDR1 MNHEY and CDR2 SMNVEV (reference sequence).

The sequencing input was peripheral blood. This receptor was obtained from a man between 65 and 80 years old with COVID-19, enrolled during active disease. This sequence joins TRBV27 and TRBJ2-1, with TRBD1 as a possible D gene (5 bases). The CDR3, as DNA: TGTGCCAGCAGTTCAACCCCAGGGTACAATGAGCAGTTCTTC. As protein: CASSSTPGYNEQFF.